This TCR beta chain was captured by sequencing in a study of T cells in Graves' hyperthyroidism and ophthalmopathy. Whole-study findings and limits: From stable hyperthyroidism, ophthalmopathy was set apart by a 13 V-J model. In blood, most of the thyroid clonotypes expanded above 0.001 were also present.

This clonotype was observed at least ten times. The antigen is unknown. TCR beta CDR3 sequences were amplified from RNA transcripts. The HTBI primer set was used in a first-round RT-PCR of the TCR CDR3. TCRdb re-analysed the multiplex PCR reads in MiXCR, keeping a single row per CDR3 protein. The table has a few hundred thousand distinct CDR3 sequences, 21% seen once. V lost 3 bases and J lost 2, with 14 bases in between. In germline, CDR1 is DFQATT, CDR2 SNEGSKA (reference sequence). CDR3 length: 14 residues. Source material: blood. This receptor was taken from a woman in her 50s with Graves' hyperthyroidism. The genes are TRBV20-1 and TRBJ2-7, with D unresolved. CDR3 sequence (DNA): TGCAGTGCTAGCATTGGTAACGAACCCTACGAGCAGTACTTC. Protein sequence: CSASIGNEPYEQYF.